Below are 16 T cell receptor beta chains sequenced from a single sample in a study of blood T cell repertoires in COVID-19. The data were produced by immunoSEQ multiplex PCR, yet TCRdb's version contains in-frame clones alone and is incomplete. The repertoire holds roughly 180,000 clones, with around 94% as singletons. Sequencing was done on a sample of peripheral blood. Source of these receptors: a man in his thirties or forties with COVID-19, enrolled during active disease.

V usage is TRBV10-2 and J usage is TRBJ2-5; perhaps TRBD2 as D (6 bases). The CDR3 is made up of 13 amino acids. Germline V lookup: CDR1 WSHSY, CDR2 SAAADI. Trimming took off 8 bases at V and 1 base at J, with 11 bases between the two ends. The CDR3 is CASRGGPQETQYF. The CDR3 nucleotides read TGCGCCAGCCGGGGAGGCCCCCAAGAGACCCAGTACTTC.

This chain uses TRBV10-2 with TRBJ1-2; no definite D call. V lost 2 bases, J lost 3 bases, and 7 bases lay in between. CDR1 and CDR2 from the germline V gene are WSHSY and SAAADI. CDR3 size: 13 residues. CDR3 sequence: CASSEAGYYGYTF. The CDR3 DNA sequence: TGCGCCAGCAGTGAGGCGGGATACTATGGCTACACCTTC.

The chain is built from TRBV7-9 and TRBJ1-2, with 10 bases that match TRBD1. The germline CDR1 and CDR2 sequences are SEHNR and FQNEAQ (reference sequence). The CDR3 has 14 residues. Germline trimming cut 5 bases from V and 2 bases from J; bases unmatched to any gene: 2. CDR3 residues: CASSRDRGNYGYTF. The CDR3 DNA follows: TGTGCCAGCAGCCGGGACAGGGGCAACTATGGCTACACCTTC.

CDR3 in amino acids: CASSSGGTGRYQPQHF. CDR3 DNA sequence: TGTGCCAGTAGCTCTGGCGGGACAGGGCGCTATCAGCCCCAGCATTTT. The rearrangement joins TRBV19 to TRBJ1-5, with 9 bases aligning to TRBD1. The CDR3 totals 16 residues. Germline V lookup: CDR1 LNHDA, CDR2 SQIVND (reference sequence). V lost 6 bases, J lost 5 bases, and 11 bases stayed unmatched. Variable domain in full (rest from reference TRBV19 and TRBJ1-5): DGGITQSPKYLFRKEGQNVTLSCEQNLNHDAMYWYRQDPGQGLRLIYYSQIVNDFQKGDIAEGYSVSREKKESFPLTVTSAQKNPTAFYLCASSSGGTGRYQPQHFGDGTRLSIL.

The chain links TRBV5-1 to TRBJ1-4; 9 nucleotides align to TRBD1. Trimming removed 4 bases from V and 8 bases from J; junction bases left unmatched: 12. This CDR3 contains 16 residues. The germline gives CDR1 SGHRS, CDR2 YFSETQ. The CDR3 DNA sequence: TGCGCCAGCAGCCTTGGCGGGACAGGGTGGGAGGAAAAACTGTTTTTT. This codes for CASSLGGTGWEEKLFF. Supplemented by reference TRBV5-1 and TRBJ1-4, the full variable domain reads KAGVTQTPRYLIKTRGQQVTLSCSPISGHRSVSWYQQTPGQGLQFLFEYFSETQRNKGNFPGRFSGRQFSNSRSEMNVSTLELGDSALYLCASSLGGTGWEEKLFFGSGTQLSVL.

The chain carries TRBV3-1 (or the pseudogene TRBV3-2) and TRBJ2-1; D possibly corresponds to TRBD2 (6 bases). CDR1 and CDR2 from the germline V gene are LGHDT and YNNKEL (reference sequence). The CDR3 spans 15 residues. Trimming shortened V by 4 bases and J by 6 bases, and 16 bases separated the two germline ends. The CDR3 DNA sequence: TGTGCCAGCAGCCTCCCGACTCGGGGGACCAATGAGCAGTTCTTC. As protein: CASSLPTRGTNEQFF.

V and J are TRBV5-6 and TRBJ1-5, with no clear D. Deletions cut 3 bases from V and 4 bases from J, with 5 bases between. The V gene's germline CDR1 is SGHDT and CDR2 YYEEEE. The CDR3 contains 12 residues. The CDR3 DNA reads TGTGCCAGCAGCTCCCAGAATCAGCCCCAGCATTTT. Residues: CASSSQNQPQHF.

The V gene is TRBV14, the J gene TRBJ1-2; D possibly corresponds to TRBD1 (6 bases). V lost 4 bases and J lost 2, with 8 bases in between. The CDR3 is 13 amino acids. Germline CDR1 SGHDN, CDR2 FVKESK. The DNA for the CDR3 is TGTGCCAGCAGCCTGGACAGAAACTATGGCTACACCTTC. Residues: CASSLDRNYGYTF.

V is TRBV19 and J is TRBJ1-5; weak D call: TRBD1 (5 bases). Germline CDR1 is LNHDA and CDR2 is SQIVND (reference sequence). This CDR3 is built from 16 residues. V lost 3 bases and J lost 4, with 16 bases in between. CDR3 DNA sequence: TGTGCCAGTAGTATCGGACACGGTATTGGAAATCAGCCCCAGCATTTT. It yields the protein CASSIGHGIGNQPQHF.

The rearrangement uses TRBV5-1 and TRBJ2-5, with 10 bases fitting TRBD2. The CDR3 is 15 amino acids. Germline V lookup: CDR1 SGHRS, CDR2 YFSETQ. V lost 2 bases, J lost 5 bases, and 6 bases stayed unmatched. Here the CDR3 DNA reads TGCGCCAGCAGCTTTCAGCGGGGGGGCCTTGAGACCCAGTACTTC. Residues: CASSFQRGGLETQYF.

The CDR3 sequence is CASSLRKEGDQPQHF. The CDR3 nucleotides are TGTGCCAGCAGCCTACGGAAAGAAGGGGATCAGCCCCAGCATTTT. This rearrangement joins TRBV6-6 to TRBJ1-5; TRBD1 might be the D (5 bases). Trimming cost V 6 bases and J 5 bases, with 17 bases left between them. The CDR3 contains 15 residues. CDR1 and CDR2 from the germline V gene are MNHNY and SVGAGI (reference sequence).

This clone turned up a few times. Other DNA sequences in the same sample also yield this CDR3. This sequence joins TRBV11-2 and TRBJ2-1, with 10 bases matching TRBD1. CDR1 SGHAT and CDR2 FQNNGV come from the germline V gene. CDR3 size: 15 residues. Trimming cost V 4 bases and J 7 bases; bases outside gene matches: 7. CDR3: CASSSGQGVTNEQFF. The CDR3 nucleotides are TGTGCCAGCAGCTCTGGACAGGGGGTTACAAATGAGCAGTTCTTC.

This clone was seen once. The V call is TRBV6-5, the J call TRBJ1-1; D not resolved. There are 16 residues in the CDR3. The germline gives CDR1 MNHEY, CDR2 SVGAGI. Between the trimmed V and J ends, which lost 2 bases and 3 bases, there was a span of 16 bases. The CDR3 DNA is TGTGCCAGCAGTTACGGGGTGGAGTGGGGAGACACTGAAGCTTTCTTT. Its translation: CASSYGVEWGDTEAFF.

This chain uses TRBV11-2 with TRBJ1-1; D possibly corresponds to TRBD1 (6 bases). V was clipped by 0 bases and J by 4 bases, with 18 bases between them. Per germline, CDR1 SGHAT and CDR2 FQNNGV. This CDR3 region has 17 residues. CDR3 sequence (DNA): TGTGCCAGCAGCTTAGACCCCGGGAGGAGAGGGGGCACTGAAGCTTTCTTT. This encodes CASSLDPGRRGGTEAFF.

The chain recombines TRBV15 with TRBJ2-2; 8 positions agree with TRBD1. This CDR3 has 14 amino acids. Germline loops: CDR1 LNHNV, CDR2 YYDKDF (reference sequence). Germline trimming cut 5 bases from V and 6 bases from J; bases unmatched to any gene: 5. CDR3 nucleotide sequence: TGTGCCACCAGCGGTGGACAGGGTTCCGGGGAGCTGTTTTTT. Translated, it gives CATSGGQGSGELFF. Using reference TRBV15 and TRBJ2-2 for the parts outside the CDR3, the full variable domain is DAMVIQNPRYQVTQFGKPVTLSCSQTLNHNVMYWYQQKSSQAPKLLFHYYDKDFNNEADTPDNFQSRRPNTSFCFLDIRSPGLGDTAMYLCATSGGQGSGELFFGEGSRLTVL.

The rearrangement uses TRBV5-1 and TRBJ2-7; TRBD1 matches at 7 bases. CDR3 length: 16 residues. The germline V gene has CDR1 SGHRS and CDR2 YFSETQ. Unmatched junction bases numbered 11, after V lost 4 bases and J lost 1 base. CDR3 sequence: CASSEDQGDWSYEQYF. The CDR3 bases are TGCGCCAGCAGCGAAGACCAGGGGGATTGGTCCTACGAGCAGTACTTC. Full variable domain (outside the CDR3, taken from reference TRBV5-1 and TRBJ2-7): KAGVTQTPRYLIKTRGQQVTLSCSPISGHRSVSWYQQTPGQGLQFLFEYFSETQRNKGNFPGRFSGRQFSNSRSEMNVSTLELGDSALYLCASSEDQGDWSYEQYFGPGTRLTVT.